Listed below are T cell receptor beta chains from one sample, sequenced in a study of T cells in localized non-small cell lung cancer. Assay used: immunoSEQ multiplex PCR; TCRdb lists only in-frame clones, some missing. The sample holds some 50,000 clones; approximately 83% are singletons and the top ten take about a sixth. This material consisted of peripheral blood mononuclear cells, taken before any cancer treatment. The origin of the receptors is a man aged 40 to 69 with stage III lung adenocarcinoma. Each CDR3 is given with its conserved first and last residue. The order of the fields is CDR3 protein, CDR3 DNA, clone size, J gene, V gene, D gene. D genes are given only for firm matches. Only part of the rows carry a size: once, few, many, or a class if the clone is expanded.

CDR3 protein: CAISDLGEGSYEQYF
CDR3 DNA: TGTGCCATCAGTGACTTGGGAGAGGGGTCCTACGAGCAGTACTTC
clone size: NA
J gene: TRBJ2-7
V gene: TRBV10-3
D gene: NA

CDR3 protein: CASSLRLSTDTQYF
CDR3 DNA: TGTGCCAGCAGCTTAAGGTTAAGCACAGATACGCAGTATTTT
clone size: NA
J gene: TRBJ2-3
V gene: TRBV7-2
D gene: NA

CDR3 protein: CASSPEGVDNSPLHF
CDR3 DNA: TGTGCCAGCAGCCCCGAGGGGGTCGATAATTCACCCCTCCACTTT
clone size: NA
J gene: TRBJ1-6
V gene: TRBV9
D gene: NA

CDR3 protein: CASSFEFGRPNEKLFF
CDR3 DNA: TGTGCCAGCAGCTTCGAATTCGGTCGACCTAATGAAAAACTGTTTTTT
clone size: once
J gene: TRBJ1-4
V gene: TRBV5-6
D gene: NA

CDR3 protein: CASSEDSPRLFF
CDR3 DNA: TGTGCCAGCAGTGAAGACTCGCCCAGGCTGTTTTTT
clone size: NA
J gene: TRBJ1-4
V gene: TRBV2
D gene: NA

CDR3 protein: CASSLGQGKRAEAFF
CDR3 DNA: TGCGCCAGCAGCCTCGGACAGGGGAAGAGGGCTGAAGCTTTCTTT
clone size: NA
J gene: TRBJ1-1
V gene: TRBV5-1
D gene: TRBD1

CDR3 protein: CASSFGQALEQYF
CDR3 DNA: TGTGCCAGCAGCTTCGGGCAGGCCCTGGAGCAGTACTTC
clone size: NA
J gene: TRBJ2-7
V gene: TRBV5-4
D gene: NA

CDR3 protein: CASSSMPRQGAREQYF
CDR3 DNA: TGTGCCAGCAGTTCCATGCCCCGACAGGGGGCTAGAGAGCAGTACTTC
clone size: NA
J gene: TRBJ2-7
V gene: TRBV6-5
D gene: TRBD1

CDR3 protein: CASSLDRSSGVTGELFF
CDR3 DNA: TGTGCCAGCAGCTTAGATCGGTCTAGCGGGGTCACCGGGGAGCTGTTTTTT
clone size: once
J gene: TRBJ2-2
V gene: TRBV11-2
D gene: TRBD2

CDR3 protein: CASSTWTYNEQFF
CDR3 DNA: TGTGCCAGCAGCACCTGGACATACAATGAGCAGTTCTTC
clone size: NA
J gene: TRBJ2-1
V gene: TRBV13
D gene: NA

CDR3 protein: CASSRDSDASYEQYF
CDR3 DNA: TGTGCCAGCAGCCGGGACAGCGATGCCTCCTACGAGCAGTACTTC
clone size: NA
J gene: TRBJ2-7
V gene: TRBV9
D gene: TRBD1

CDR3 protein: CASSQAYRARVGSNTEAFF
CDR3 DNA: TGCGCCAGCAGCCAAGCTTATAGGGCCAGGGTGGGTTCGAACACTGAAGCTTTCTTT
clone size: NA
J gene: TRBJ1-1
V gene: TRBV4-3
D gene: NA

CDR3 protein: CASSLDSGGNQPQHF
CDR3 DNA: TGTGCCAGCAGTCTGGACAGTGGCGGCAATCAGCCCCAGCATTTT
clone size: NA
J gene: TRBJ1-5
V gene: TRBV2
D gene: NA

CDR3 protein: CASIPPSGGAYNEQFF
CDR3 DNA: TGTGCCAGCATCCCCCCTAGCGGGGGCGCCTACAATGAGCAGTTCTTC
clone size: NA
J gene: TRBJ2-1
V gene: TRBV7-2
D gene: TRBD2

CDR3 protein: CASSPTSGSTDTQYF
CDR3 DNA: TGTGCCAGCAGCCCAACTAGCGGAAGCACAGATACGCAGTATTTT
clone size: NA
J gene: TRBJ2-3
V gene: TRBV5-6
D gene: TRBD2

CDR3 protein: CASSRDRGRYEQYF
CDR3 DNA: TGTGCCAGCAGTCGGGACAGGGGTCGGTACGAGCAGTACTTC
clone size: NA
J gene: TRBJ2-7
V gene: TRBV6-5
D gene: TRBD1

CDR3 protein: CASRQSQETQYF
CDR3 DNA: TGTGCCAGCAGACAGTCCCAAGAGACCCAGTACTTC
clone size: NA
J gene: TRBJ2-5
V gene: TRBV6-1
D gene: NA

CDR3 protein: CSVEDRGTYNEQFF
CDR3 DNA: TGCAGCGTTGAGGACCGGGGTACCTACAATGAGCAGTTCTTC
clone size: NA
J gene: TRBJ2-1
V gene: TRBV29-1
D gene: NA

CDR3 protein: CAISEGEVSSNYGYTF
CDR3 DNA: TGTGCCATCAGTGAGGGGGAAGTATCGTCGAACTATGGCTACACCTTC
clone size: NA
J gene: TRBJ1-2
V gene: TRBV10-3
D gene: NA

CDR3 protein: CASSLMQSTDTQYF
CDR3 DNA: TGTGCCAGCAGTTTAATGCAGAGCACAGATACGCAGTATTTT
clone size: NA
J gene: TRBJ2-3
V gene: TRBV27
D gene: NA

CDR3 protein: CASNRDRDLEQFF
CDR3 DNA: TGTGCCAGCAACCGGGACAGGGATTTGGAGCAGTTCTTC
clone size: NA
J gene: TRBJ2-1
V gene: TRBV2
D gene: TRBD1

CDR3 protein: CASSYTTLGDGYTF
CDR3 DNA: TGTGCCAGCAGTTACACGACCCTAGGGGATGGCTACACCTTC
clone size: NA
J gene: TRBJ1-2
V gene: TRBV6-5
D gene: NA

CDR3 protein: CSARGGNEQFF
CDR3 DNA: TGCAGTGCTAGAGGGGGCAATGAGCAGTTCTTC
clone size: NA
J gene: TRBJ2-1
V gene: TRBV20-1
D gene: NA

CDR3 protein: CASSRDAEETQYF
CDR3 DNA: TGCGCCAGCAGCAGGGATGCAGAAGAGACCCAGTACTTC
clone size: NA
J gene: TRBJ2-5
V gene: TRBV5-1
D gene: NA

CDR3 protein: CASSSDQGVVYGYTF
CDR3 DNA: TGTGCCAGCAGCTCAGATCAGGGGGTAGTCTATGGCTACACCTTC
clone size: NA
J gene: TRBJ1-2
V gene: TRBV5-6
D gene: TRBD1

CDR3 protein: CASSLTPGERNEQFF
CDR3 DNA: TGTGCCAGCAGCTTAACGCCGGGGGAGCGCAATGAGCAGTTCTTC
clone size: few
J gene: TRBJ2-1
V gene: TRBV7-3
D gene: NA

CDR3 protein: CASSLDGGGNEKLFF
CDR3 DNA: TGCGCCAGCAGCTTGGATGGAGGGGGTAATGAAAAACTGTTTTTT
clone size: NA
J gene: TRBJ1-4
V gene: TRBV5-1
D gene: NA

CDR3 protein: CASSFQGLNEYNEQFF
CDR3 DNA: TGTGCCAGCAGCTTTCAGGGCCTAAATGAATACAATGAGCAGTTCTTC
clone size: NA
J gene: TRBJ2-1
V gene: TRBV11-3
D gene: NA

CDR3 protein: CAIGQENTGELFF
CDR3 DNA: TGTGCCATCGGACAGGAGAACACCGGGGAGCTGTTTTTT
clone size: NA
J gene: TRBJ2-2
V gene: TRBV27
D gene: TRBD1

CDR3 protein: CASSDSWREGRGNEQFF
CDR3 DNA: TGTGCCAGCAGTGACTCCTGGCGGGAGGGCCGGGGAAATGAGCAGTTCTTC
clone size: NA
J gene: TRBJ2-1
V gene: TRBV6-4
D gene: TRBD2

CDR3 protein: CASQGGSSYNEQFF
CDR3 DNA: TGTGCCAGCCAGGGAGGGAGCTCCTACAATGAGCAGTTCTTC
clone size: once
J gene: TRBJ2-1
V gene: TRBV6-5
D gene: TRBD2

CDR3 protein: CASSLRGKDTDTQYF
CDR3 DNA: TGTGCCAGCAGCTTGCGGGGGAAGGACACAGATACGCAGTATTTT
clone size: once
J gene: TRBJ2-3
V gene: TRBV7-2
D gene: TRBD2

CDR3 protein: CSVEGNRNEQFF
CDR3 DNA: TGCAGCGTTGAAGGGAATCGGAATGAGCAGTTCTTC
clone size: NA
J gene: TRBJ2-1
V gene: TRBV29-1
D gene: NA

CDR3 protein: CASSRGGANEKLFF
CDR3 DNA: TGTGCCAGCAGTCGGGGAGGGGCTAATGAAAAACTGTTTTTT
clone size: NA
J gene: TRBJ1-4
V gene: TRBV9
D gene: NA

CDR3 protein: CASSTTGGLAGVFVETQYF
CDR3 DNA: TGTGCCAGCAGCACCACCGGCGGACTAGCGGGAGTGTTTGTGGAGACCCAGTACTTC
clone size: few
J gene: TRBJ2-5
V gene: TRBV11-3
D gene: TRBD2

CDR3 protein: CASSDRTPGNTIYF
CDR3 DNA: TGTGCCAGCAGTGATAGGACCCCTGGAAACACCATATATTTT
clone size: NA
J gene: TRBJ1-3
V gene: TRBV6-4
D gene: NA

CDR3 protein: CSVNRGGNTEAFF
CDR3 DNA: TGCAGCGTAAACAGGGGTGGCAACACTGAAGCTTTCTTT
clone size: NA
J gene: TRBJ1-1
V gene: TRBV29-1
D gene: TRBD1